This TCR beta chain was retrieved from a study of T cell clusters in autoimmune cytopenias. About the research overall: TRB sequencing had a median approximately 50,000 reads and approximately 2,500 distinct clonotypes per sample.

From germline, CDR1 is SGHTA and CDR2 FQGNSA. CDR3 length: 12 amino acids. Study observations and caveats: The T cell clusters were defined only in silico, without experimental functional validation. Clustering suggested that physiological T cell clusters were missing in primary autoimmune cytopenia patients. TRB repertoire shifts in secondary cytopenia and chronic lymphocytic leukemia mostly reflected lymphoma, not autoimmunity.

This clonotype shows up as medium-sized by frequency. The antigen is not known. TRB was amplified from approximately 230 ng of peripheral blood genomic DNA per sample. One tube held mixed TRB-A and TRB-B primer pools for touch-down PCR. TCRdb re-called the multiplex PCR reads and shows each CDR3 protein once, DNA omitted. This sample contains some 8,400 distinct CDR3 sequences. The genes are TRBV7-2 and TRBJ1-6; the TCRdb call, TRBD1, lacks DNA for checking. The sequencing input was peripheral blood. The receptor's source is a human donor with an autoimmune cytopenia or autoimmune hepatitis (not recorded which). CDR3 amino acids: CASSGRDSPLHF.